This is a list of T cell receptor beta chains from one sample in a study of T cells in localized non-small cell lung cancer. Sequencing was performed with immunoSEQ multiplex PCR; in TCRdb, only in-frame clones are kept and a portion is missing. The repertoire holds under 70,000 clones, with roughly 89% as singletons. The source material was peripheral blood, sampled before any cancer treatment. Receptor source: a woman aged 35 to 75 with stage I lung adenocarcinoma. The CDR3 runs from the conserved cysteine through the conserved F or W. A D gene is named only where the DNA matches it firmly. The size of a clone is reported for some rows only, either as once, few or many, or as a class for expanded clones.

v_call	clone_size	j_call	d_call	cdr3_aa	cdr3_nt
TRBV15	-	TRBJ1-5	-	CATSRGRSNQPQHF	TGTGCCACCAGCAGAGGTAGAAGCAATCAGCCCCAGCATTTT
TRBV29-1	once	TRBJ2-5	-	CSVEEETQYF	TGCAGCGTTGAAGAAGAGACCCAGTACTTC
TRBV5-6	once	TRBJ1-2	-	CASSLADLQGLWGYTF	TGTGCCAGCAGCTTGGCAGATTTACAGGGCCTTTGGGGCTACACCTTC
TRBV18	-	TRBJ2-2	-	CASSPPTGELFF	TGTGCCAGCTCACCACCAACCGGGGAGCTGTTTTTT
TRBV5-1	-	TRBJ1-3	TRBD1	CASSPTGTGFGNTIYF	TGCGCCAGCAGCCCCACCGGGACAGGGTTTGGAAACACCATATATTTT
TRBV29-1	-	TRBJ2-3	-	CSVDTSTDTQYF	TGCAGCGTTGACACTAGCACAGATACGCAGTATTTT
TRBV10-3	-	TRBJ1-5	-	CATTLDGGGQPQHF	TGTGCCACGACGTTAGACGGGGGGGGTCAGCCCCAGCATTTT
TRBV19	-	TRBJ2-3	-	CATSEQGEGDTQYF	TGTGCCACGTCGGAACAGGGAGAGGGAGATACGCAGTATTTT
TRBV21-1	-	TRBJ2-5	-	CASSTHRGVYQETQYF	TGTGCCAGCAGCACCCACAGGGGTGTGTACCAAGAGACCCAGTACTTC
TRBV5-1	-	TRBJ2-3	-	CASSLPSSTDTQYF	TGCGCCAGCAGCTTACCTTCGAGCACAGATACGCAGTATTTT
TRBV29-1	once	TRBJ2-5	-	CSVEGGFSWETQYF	TGCAGCGTTGAAGGGGGCTTTAGTTGGGAGACCCAGTACTTC
TRBV4-2	-	TRBJ1-6	TRBD1	CASSQHNIPGQGAPPPLHF	TGTGCCAGCAGCCAGCATAATATCCCGGGACAGGGGGCCCCTCCACCCCTCCACTTT
TRBV2	few	TRBJ2-3	-	CASRLQGGFTDTQYF	TGTGCCAGCAGACTCCAGGGGGGGTTTACAGATACGCAGTATTTT
TRBV9	-	TRBJ2-3	TRBD2	CASSVGGGMDTQYF	TGTGCCAGCAGCGTAGGGGGAGGGATGGATACGCAGTATTTT
TRBV13	few	TRBJ1-6	-	CASSLANSPLHF	TGTGCCAGCAGCTTAGCCAATTCACCCCTCCACTTT
TRBV13	-	TRBJ1-1	-	CASSFRQASNTEAFF	TGTGCCAGCAGCTTCCGACAGGCTTCGAACACTGAAGCTTTCTTT
TRBV5-1	-	TRBJ1-1	-	CASSESVGTENTEAFF	TGCGCCAGCAGTGAGAGTGTAGGGACTGAAAACACTGAAGCTTTCTTT
TRBV19	-	TRBJ1-4	-	CASRIQGNPEKLFF	TGTGCCAGTAGGATACAGGGTAATCCGGAAAAACTGTTTTTT
TRBV28	few	TRBJ1-3	-	CASTNRNTIYF	TGTGCCAGCACAAACAGGAACACCATATATTTT
TRBV19	-	TRBJ1-6	TRBD1	CASTLQGQGPNSPLHF	TGTGCCAGCACTCTACAGGGACAGGGGCCGAATTCACCCCTCCACTTT
TRBV2	-	TRBJ1-1	-	CASSRSRDEAFF	TGTGCCAGCAGTCGGTCACGTGATGAAGCTTTCTTT
TRBV11-3	-	TRBJ1-6	-	CASSLRRRGIGVDNSPLHF	TGTGCCAGCAGCTTAAGGAGGAGGGGGATTGGCGTAGATAATTCACCCCTCCACTTT
TRBV5-1	-	TRBJ2-3	-	CASSLTGLLTDTQYF	TGCGCCAGCAGCTTGACGGGGTTACTCACAGATACGCAGTATTTT
TRBV4-3	-	TRBJ1-2	-	CASSQNGPVGYTF	TGCGCCAGCAGCCAAAATGGACCGGTTGGCTACACCTTC
TRBV19	-	TRBJ1-5	-	CASTTSNQPQHF	TGTGCCAGTACTACTAGCAATCAGCCCCAGCATTTT
TRBV13	once	TRBJ2-3	-	CASSFGRTDTQYF	TGTGCCAGCAGCTTCGGGCGCACAGATACGCAGTATTTT
TRBV15	-	TRBJ1-5	TRBD1	CATSSRDRGRAQPQHF	TGTGCCACCAGCAGCCGGGACAGGGGGCGCGCTCAGCCCCAGCATTTT
TRBV28	-	TRBJ1-2	TRBD1	CASSFGQGAVYGYTF	TGTGCCAGCAGTTTTGGGCAGGGGGCGGTCTATGGCTACACCTTC
TRBV5-1	-	TRBJ1-2	-	CASSPRTDSGGYTF	TGCGCCAGCAGCCCCCGGACAGATTCCGGCGGCTACACCTTC
TRBV5-1	-	TRBJ2-5	TRBD2	CASSPGLAGQETQYF	TGCGCCAGCAGCCCGGGACTAGCGGGACAAGAGACCCAGTACTTC
TRBV27	-	TRBJ1-2	-	CASSLSPDSRYGYTF	TGTGCCAGCAGTTTATCCCCGGACAGTAGATATGGCTACACCTTC
TRBV6-5	-	TRBJ2-2	-	CASSTRQIHTGELFF	TGTGCCAGCAGTACCAGACAGATACATACCGGGGAGCTGTTTTTT
TRBV5-1	-	TRBJ2-1	TRBD1	CASSLAGTGGGNEQFF	TGCGCCAGCAGCTTGGCCGGGACAGGTGGGGGGAATGAGCAGTTCTTC
TRBV7-9	-	TRBJ2-5	TRBD1	CASSLAEGTGSETQYF	TGTGCCAGCAGCTTAGCCGAAGGGACAGGGAGTGAGACCCAGTACTTC
TRBV19	once	TRBJ2-2	-	CASSISLPASTGELFF	TGTGCCAGTAGTATATCCCTCCCAGCGAGCACCGGGGAGCTGTTTTTT
TRBV29-1	few	TRBJ1-2	-	CSVEASGTTGANYGYTF	TGCAGCGTTGAAGCAAGTGGGACCACGGGAGCTAACTATGGCTACACCTTC
TRBV2	-	TRBJ2-6	-	CASTKGRTGANVLTF	TGTGCCAGCACCAAAGGGAGAACTGGGGCCAACGTCCTGACTTTC
TRBV10-3	-	TRBJ2-2	-	CATLDGRANTGELFF	TGTGCCACCTTGGACGGACGAGCGAACACCGGGGAGCTGTTTTTT
TRBV19	-	TRBJ2-5	-	CASSMGETQYF	TGTGCCAGTAGTATGGGGGAGACCCAGTACTTC
TRBV5-6	once	TRBJ2-1	-	CASSFQYNEQFF	TGTGCCAGCAGCTTCCAGTACAATGAGCAGTTCTTC
TRBV9	-	TRBJ1-5	-	CASSVGGGDNQPQHF	TGTGCCAGCAGCGTAGGTGGAGGAGATAATCAGCCCCAGCATTTT
TRBV18	-	TRBJ1-2	-	CASSPQIGARQYGYTF	TGTGCCAGCTCACCACAGATCGGGGCTCGTCAATATGGCTACACCTTC
TRBV30	-	TRBJ1-6	-	CAWTVPQGYNSPLHF	TGTGCCTGGACCGTCCCCCAGGGCTATAATTCACCCCTCCACTTT
TRBV9	-	TRBJ1-5	-	CASSVGVQTGPQHF	TGTGCCAGCAGCGTAGGAGTTCAGACAGGGCCCCAGCATTTT
TRBV25-1	-	TRBJ2-4	-	CASSPSGTALAKNIQYF	TGTGCCAGCAGTCCATCCGGGACGGCCTTAGCCAAAAACATTCAGTACTTC
TRBV7-2	-	TRBJ1-6	TRBD1	CASSPGQFNSPLHF	TGTGCCAGCAGCCCGGGACAGTTTAATTCACCCCTCCACTTT
TRBV19	-	TRBJ2-7	TRBD2	CASSIITGGSEQYF	TGTGCCAGTAGTATAATTACGGGAGGGAGCGAGCAGTACTTC
TRBV7-6	few	TRBJ1-1	-	CASSLVAGLMNTEAFF	TGTGCCAGCAGCTTAGTAGCAGGACTTATGAACACTGAAGCTTTCTTT
TRBV9	-	TRBJ2-1	-	CASSVQGNYNNEQFF	TGTGCCAGCAGCGTACAAGGGAACTACAACAATGAGCAGTTCTTC
TRBV30	-	TRBJ1-4	-	CAWSHATNEKLFF	TGTGCCTGGAGTCATGCAACTAATGAAAAACTGTTTTTT
TRBV28	-	TRBJ1-2	TRBD1	CAGSTLGTANYGYTF	TGTGCCGGCTCTACACTCGGGACAGCGAACTATGGCTACACCTTC
TRBV4-3	-	TRBJ1-6	-	CASSYGSDNSPLHF	TGCGCCAGCAGTTATGGTTCAGACAATTCACCCCTCCACTTT
TRBV19	-	TRBJ1-1	TRBD1	CASTIDRVNTEAFF	TGTGCCAGTACCATCGACAGGGTAAACACTGAAGCTTTCTTT
TRBV5-1	-	TRBJ2-3	TRBD1	CASSEGQGWDTQYF	TGCGCCAGCAGCGAGGGACAGGGGTGGGATACGCAGTATTTT
TRBV9	-	TRBJ1-5	-	CASSPPGLNQPQHF	TGTGCCAGCAGCCCTCCCGGTCTTAATCAGCCCCAGCATTTT
TRBV2	-	TRBJ2-6	-	CASSGADFDRANVLTF	TGTGCCAGCAGTGGGGCAGACTTTGATCGGGCCAACGTCCTGACTTTC
TRBV6-4	-	TRBJ2-3	TRBD1	CASSDSTGGVYTQYF	TGTGCCAGCAGTGACTCAACAGGGGGCGTGTATACGCAGTATTTT
TRBV28	-	TRBJ2-5	-	CASSATTAGVETQYF	TGTGCCAGCAGCGCCACCACGGCGGGTGTGGAGACCCAGTACTTC